This T cell receptor (beta chain) appears in the sequencing data of a study of blood T cell repertoires in COVID-19. In the study overall: The United States, Italy and Spain supplied acute and convalescent COVID-19 samples. Sample material is recorded as cDNA or gDNA derived from T cells, B-cell-depleted T cells, or PBMCs.

Original methodology: The authors estimated nucleated cell counts from reference gene primer amplification. Assay: immunoSEQ multiplex PCR; the TCRdb copy retains only in-frame clones and omits some. V and J calls and clone size are given by that table; D and trimming were obtained from the DNA. The data hold approximately 130,000 clones, with roughly 79% observed a single time. The V gene's germline CDR1 is SQVTM and CDR2 ANQGSEA. V was cut by 6 bases and J by 8 bases, with 16 bases left in between. CDR3 size: 13 residues. The genes are TRBV29-1 and TRBJ1-4, with D unclear. This TCR was recovered from a human donor in a cohort sampled during active COVID-19. Sequencing was done on a sample of peripheral blood. As DNA, the CDR3 is TGCAGCGTGACGGAGGGTTTAGGGGAAAAACTGTTTTTT. This codes for CSVTEGLGEKLFF.